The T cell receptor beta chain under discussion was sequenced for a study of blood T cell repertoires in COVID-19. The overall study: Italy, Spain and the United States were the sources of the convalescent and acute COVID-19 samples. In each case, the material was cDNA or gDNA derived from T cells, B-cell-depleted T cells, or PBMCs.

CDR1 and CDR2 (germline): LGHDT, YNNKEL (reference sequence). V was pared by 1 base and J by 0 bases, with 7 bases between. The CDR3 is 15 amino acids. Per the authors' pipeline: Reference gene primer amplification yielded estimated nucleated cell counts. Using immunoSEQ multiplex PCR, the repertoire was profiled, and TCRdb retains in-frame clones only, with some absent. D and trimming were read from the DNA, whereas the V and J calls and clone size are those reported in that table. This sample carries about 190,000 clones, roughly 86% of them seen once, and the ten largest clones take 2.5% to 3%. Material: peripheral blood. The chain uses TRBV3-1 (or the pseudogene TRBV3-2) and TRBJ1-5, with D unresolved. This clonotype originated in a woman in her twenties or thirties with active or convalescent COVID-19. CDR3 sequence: CASSQGLDSNQPQHF. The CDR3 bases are TGTGCCAGCAGCCAAGGGTTAGATAGCAATCAGCCCCAGCATTTT.